A single sample gave rise to the 4 T cell receptor beta chains below, sequenced in a study of cytomegalovirus exposure and HLA in healthy donors (dated by TCRdb to 2015 to 2018). Receptor amplification or capture employed the immunoSEQ multiplex PCR assay. The clones in this table, taken by TCRdb from immuneACCESS, are in-frame only. Not every clone is retained; where verified, under half of the shortfall comes from an unresolved V gene, and the cause of the rest is unknown. This sample gives approximately 150,000 clones in total; about nine tenths of them show up just once. The top ten clonotypes cover less than 3.5% of the sample. The specimen was PBMCs. These receptor sequences come from a man between 18 and 35 years old in good health and CMV-seropositive.

This sequence joins TRBV5-6 and TRBJ2-1; 9 positions match TRBD1. After removal of 0 bases from V and 6 bases from J, the junction contained 1 base not matched to a gene. CDR3 length: 14 residues. CDR1 is SGHDT, CDR2 YYEEEE, per germline. CDR3 nucleotide sequence: TGTGCCAGCAGCTTGGGACAGGGGGTCAATGAGCAGTTCTTC. It is translated as CASSLGQGVNEQFF. Full variable domain (outside the CDR3, taken from reference TRBV5-6 and TRBJ2-1): DAGVTQSPTHLIKTRGQQVTLRCSPKSGHDTVSWYQQALGQGPQFIFQYYEEEERQRGNFPDRFSGHQFPNYSSELNVNALLLGDSALYLCASSLGQGVNEQFFGPGTRLTVL.

This clone showed up just once. The chain carries TRBV7-6 and TRBJ2-3; 7 nucleotides align to TRBD2. CDR3 length equals 14 residues. CDR1 SGHVS and CDR2 FNYEAQ come from the germline V gene. Germline trimming cut 5 bases from V and 8 bases from J; bases unmatched to any gene: 10. The chain's CDR3 is CASSTSEGRFTQYF. DNA of the CDR3: TGTGCCAGCAGCACTAGCGAGGGGAGATTTACGCAGTATTTT.

This clone was counted once. This chain uses TRBV4-3 with TRBJ2-7, with D maybe TRBD1 (8 bases). The V and J ends lost 0 bases and 2 bases respectively, with 14 bases between them. Germline values: CDR1 LGHNA, CDR2 YSLEER. The CDR3 sequence is 16 residues long. Written as DNA, the CDR3 is TGCGCCAGCAGCCAAGATAACAGGGGGGGCACCTACGAGCAGTACTTC. Its protein product is CASSQDNRGGTYEQYF.

V gene TRBV27 combines with J gene TRBJ2-5; D perhaps matches TRBD2 (7 bases). This CDR3 has 18 amino acids. Germline CDR1 MNHEY, CDR2 SMNVEV (reference sequence). Between the trimmed V and J ends, which lost 5 bases and 4 bases, there was a span of 26 bases. CDR3 residues: CASSPRGGRLSPLETQYF. CDR3 DNA sequence: TGTGCCAGCAGTCCCAGGGGCGGGAGATTAAGCCCCCTAGAGACCCAGTACTTC.